These T cell receptor beta chains were read from a single sample in a study of T cell changes during pregnancy in multiple sclerosis. The data were produced by immunoSEQ multiplex PCR, yet TCRdb's version contains in-frame clones alone and is incomplete. The profile shows some 54,000 clones, 93% of them singletons. This specimen consisted of peripheral blood, obtained after pregnancy. These TCRs come from a female donor with multiple sclerosis, enrolled in a pregnancy study. The CDR3 runs from the conserved cysteine through the conserved F or W. D genes are given only for firm matches. A clone size is listed for some rows: how often the clone was seen (once, few, many), or a class if it is expanded.

>-|TRBJ1-6|TRBV4-2|-|15
CASSPEMRANSPLHF
TGTGCCAGCAGCCCAGAGATGCGGGCTAATTCACCCCTCCACTTT
>once|TRBJ1-2|TRBV7-9|TRBD1|16
CASSLQGQGRFYGYTF
TGTGCCAGCAGCTTACAAGGACAGGGAAGATTCTATGGCTACACCTTC
>few|TRBJ2-7|TRBV27|TRBD1|14
CASSFVQGAGEQYF
TGTGCCAGCAGTTTCGTCCAGGGGGCTGGGGAGCAGTACTTC
>once|TRBJ2-2|TRBV7-6|TRBD2|16
CASSLAGGPNTGELFF
TGTGCCAGCAGCTTAGCGGGAGGGCCGAACACCGGGGAGCTGTTTTTT
>-|TRBJ1-2|TRBV6-1|TRBD1|16
CASSELPGQGHVGYTF
TGTGCCAGCAGTGAACTTCCGGGACAGGGCCACGTTGGCTACACCTTC
>-|TRBJ2-7|TRBV19|TRBD2|14
CASSTSGASYEQYF
TGTGCCAGTAGTACTAGCGGGGCCTCCTACGAGCAGTACTTC
>-|TRBJ2-7|TRBV6-5|TRBD2|14
CASSYSSGALEQYF
TGTGCCAGCAGTTACTCTAGCGGGGCCCTGGAGCAGTACTTC
>-|TRBJ2-3|TRBV11-3|TRBD2|15
CASSTSGRAADTQYF
TGTGCCAGCAGCACTAGCGGGAGGGCGGCAGATACGCAGTATTTT
>-|TRBJ2-7|TRBV18|-|14
CASSPKGDGYEQYF
TGTGCCAGCTCACCGAAGGGGGACGGATACGAGCAGTACTTC
>-|TRBJ2-1|TRBV7-2|TRBD2|19
CASSLAWTSGPSSYNEQFF
TGTGCCAGCAGCTTAGCATGGACTAGCGGGCCTAGCTCCTACAATGAGCAGTTCTTC
>-|TRBJ1-1|TRBV6-1|TRBD1|13
CASSQNSGGVAFF
TGTGCCAGCAGTCAAAATTCAGGGGGTGTAGCTTTCTTT
>-|TRBJ1-2|TRBV19|-|13
CASSYSAVSGYTF
TGTGCCAGTAGCTATTCGGCGGTCTCGGGCTACACCTTC
>-|TRBJ2-1|TRBV7-9|TRBD2|15
CASSSGASGSNEQFF
TGTGCCAGCAGCTCTGGGGCTAGCGGGAGCAATGAGCAGTTCTTC
>-|TRBJ2-7|TRBV18|TRBD2|16
CASSPGVAGSSYEQYF
TGTGCCAGCTCACCAGGGGTAGCGGGATCCTCCTACGAGCAGTACTTC
>few|TRBJ1-1|TRBV6-5|-|15
CASSYTPSGNTEAFF
TGTGCCAGCAGTTACACCCCGTCAGGAAACACTGAAGCTTTCTTT
>-|TRBJ2-3|TRBV5-1|TRBD1|15
CASSLNSIQTGTQYF
TGCGCCAGCAGCTTGAATTCGATACAGACAGGGACGCAGTATTTT
>-|TRBJ1-5|TRBV19|-|15
CASSKLLRLDQPQHF
TGTGCCAGTAGTAAGTTACTAAGGCTAGATCAGCCCCAGCATTTT
>-|TRBJ1-1|TRBV5-1|-|16
CASSSHIPSIGTEAFF
TGCGCCAGCAGCTCCCATATTCCGAGCATCGGGACTGAAGCTTTCTTT
>-|TRBJ2-1|TRBV30|TRBD2|15
CAWDTGLAGVSEQFF
TGTGCCTGGGATACCGGACTAGCGGGAGTATCTGAGCAGTTCTTC
>-|TRBJ2-3|TRBV6-1|TRBD2|16
CASSEGLGLGTDTQYF
TGTGCCAGCAGTGAGGGACTAGGTCTGGGCACAGATACGCAGTATTTT
>-|TRBJ2-7|TRBV28|-|15
CASTKQDSEVYEQYF
TGTGCCAGCACTAAACAAGACTCGGAGGTGTACGAGCAGTACTTC
>-|TRBJ2-1|TRBV19|-|15
CASSIQGVRGNEQFF
TGTGCCAGTAGTATTCAAGGGGTCCGTGGCAATGAGCAGTTCTTC
>-|TRBJ2-1|TRBV6-6|-|14
CASSQGTAYNEQFF
TGTGCCAGCAGCCAGGGGACCGCCTACAATGAGCAGTTCTTC
>medium-sized|TRBJ1-2|TRBV5-4|-|15
CASRNPTRVRKGYTF
TGTGCCAGCAGAAACCCTACCCGGGTACGGAAGGGCTACACCTTC
>-|TRBJ2-7|TRBV28|TRBD2|16
CASSTNRQREAYEQYF
TGTGCCAGCAGCACCAACCGACAGCGGGAGGCCTACGAGCAGTACTTC
>-|TRBJ2-5|TRBV5-8|TRBD2|18
CASSSGILGLAVPETQYF
TGTGCCAGCAGCTCCGGGATTTTGGGACTAGCGGTCCCGGAGACCCAGTACTTC
>-|TRBJ2-1|TRBV9|TRBD2|16
CASSVGREGRYNEQFF
TGTGCCAGCAGCGTAGGTCGGGAGGGCCGCTACAATGAGCAGTTCTTC
>-|TRBJ2-5|TRBV5-1|-|15
CASSLAAGYQETQYF
TGCGCCAGCAGCTTGGCGGCGGGGTACCAAGAGACCCAGTACTTC
>-|TRBJ2-7|TRBV2|-|15
CASSEGAGRGNEQYF
TGTGCCAGCAGTGAAGGGGCGGGCAGAGGGAACGAGCAGTACTTC
>-|TRBJ2-5|TRBV4-2|-|17
CASSQGGTSLNLGTQYF
TGTGCCAGCAGCCAGGGGGGAACTAGCCTCAATCTTGGGACCCAGTACTTC
>-|TRBJ2-4|TRBV5-1|-|20
CASSPRGVGAAEVAKNIQYF
TGCGCCAGCAGCCCCCGGGGAGTGGGGGCTGCAGAGGTAGCCAAAAACATTCAGTACTTC
>-|TRBJ2-1|TRBV4-3|-|16
CASSQGGGTSYNEQFF
TGCGCCAGCAGCCAAGGGGGCGGGACCTCCTACAATGAGCAGTTCTTC
>-|TRBJ2-1|TRBV4-1|TRBD2|16
CASSQVGTSGHNEQFF
TGCGCCAGCAGCCAAGTCGGGACTAGCGGCCACAATGAGCAGTTCTTC
>-|TRBJ2-7|TRBV4-1|TRBD1|18
CASSQVGVWGQGVYEQYF
TGCGCCAGCAGCCAAGTGGGGGTTTGGGGACAGGGGGTCTACGAGCAGTACTTC
>-|TRBJ2-7|TRBV14|TRBD1|15
CASTDRGRLKYEQYF
TGTGCCAGCACCGACAGGGGGCGTTTGAAATACGAGCAGTACTTC
>-|TRBJ2-3|TRBV7-6|-|15
CASTTSGFSTDTQYF
TGTGCCAGCACAACCTCGGGGTTCAGCACAGATACGCAGTATTTT
>-|TRBJ1-2|TRBV11-2|-|13
CASRRTVNYGYTF
TGTGCCAGCAGACGGACAGTTAACTATGGCTACACCTTC
>-|TRBJ1-5|TRBV29-1|TRBD1|15
CSASDRGDSNQPQHF
TGCAGCGCCTCTGACAGGGGCGATAGCAATCAGCCCCAGCATTTT
>-|TRBJ2-2|TRBV9|TRBD2|17
CASSVGRASGIFGELFF
TGTGCCAGCAGCGTAGGGAGGGCTAGCGGGATTTTTGGGGAGCTGTTTTTT
>-|TRBJ1-5|TRBV10-3|TRBD1|14
CAIRDRGGNQPQHF
TGTGCCATCAGGGACAGGGGGGGCAATCAGCCCCAGCATTTT
>-|TRBJ2-7|TRBV27|TRBD2|14
CASSPGTSGYEQYF
TGTGCCAGCAGCCCCGGGACTAGCGGGTACGAGCAGTACTTC
>-|TRBJ1-2|TRBV6-4|-|17
CASSDSSAGRRFAGYTF
TGTGCCAGCAGTGACTCGAGCGCGGGGAGGAGGTTTGCGGGCTACACCTTC
>-|TRBJ1-2|TRBV19|-|13
CASSPDIVYGYTF
TGTGCCAGTAGTCCGGACATTGTCTATGGCTACACCTTC
>-|TRBJ1-1|TRBV11-3|-|14
CASSLGGLGTEAFF
TGTGCCAGCAGCTTGGGGGGGCTCGGGACTGAAGCTTTCTTT
>-|TRBJ2-5|TRBV2|TRBD1|15
CASSEWGQEQETQYF
TGTGCCAGCAGTGAATGGGGACAGGAACAAGAGACCCAGTACTTC
>-|TRBJ2-2|TRBV6-1|-|15
CASSAGDGFTGELFF
TGTGCCAGCAGTGCAGGGGACGGGTTTACCGGGGAGCTGTTTTTT
>-|TRBJ2-3|TRBV25-1|-|17
CASSELGQTSSTDTQYF
TGTGCCAGCAGTGAATTGGGGCAAACATCTAGCACAGATACGCAGTATTTT
>-|TRBJ2-7|TRBV19|-|15
CASSTATGRYFEQYF
TGTGCCAGTAGTACCGCGACAGGGAGGTATTTCGAGCAGTACTTC
>-|TRBJ2-2|TRBV9|TRBD1|16
CASSSRQGGNTGELFF
TGTGCCAGCAGCTCCCGACAGGGCGGGAACACCGGGGAGCTGTTTTTT
>once|TRBJ1-5|TRBV6-6|-|12
CASRGRNQPQHF
TGTGCCAGCAGGGGCCGGAATCAGCCCCAGCATTTT
>-|TRBJ2-1|TRBV27|-|13
CASSLNGQYEQFF
TGTGCCAGCAGTTTAAATGGACAGTATGAGCAGTTCTTC
>-|TRBJ2-6|TRBV27|-|13
CASSSSGANVLTF
TGTGCCAGCAGTTCTTCTGGGGCCAACGTCCTGACTTTC
>once|TRBJ2-2|TRBV7-9|-|14
CASRDTGDTGELFF
TGTGCCAGCAGAGATACGGGGGACACCGGGGAGCTGTTTTTT
>-|TRBJ2-1|TRBV15|TRBD2|21
CATSREITYPRTSGGYNEQFF
TGTGCCACCAGCAGAGAGATAACATATCCTCGGACTAGCGGAGGATACAATGAGCAGTTCTTC
>-|TRBJ1-3|TRBV9|-|14
CASSPARGGNTIYF
TGTGCCAGCAGCCCGGCCAGGGGAGGAAACACCATATATTTT